These 12 T cell receptor beta chains share one sample of origin, sequenced in a study of blood T cell repertoires in COVID-19 (dated by TCRdb to 2018 to 2020). Library creation used the immunoSEQ multiplex PCR assay. Not all clones reach the TCRdb copy of this immuneACCESS table, which keeps in-frame sequences only. Checked studies attribute under half of the gap to unresolved V genes and leave the rest unexplained. Present in this sample are roughly 220,000 clones, approximately 81% of which were seen just once. The ten top clones hold 15% to 20% of the sample. The specimen was peripheral blood. The receptors shown here come from a man between 25 and 39 years old with active or convalescent COVID-19.

V gene TRBV2 combines with J gene TRBJ2-7; unclear D gene. Germline values: CDR1 SNHLY, CDR2 FYNNEI. This CDR3 is built from 12 residues. Trimming shortened V by 8 bases and J by 2 bases, and 10 bases separated the two germline ends. This CDR3 reads CASETLTYEQYF. The CDR3 DNA reads TGTGCCAGCGAGACACTTACCTACGAGCAGTACTTC. Full variable domain (missing parts from reference TRBV2 and TRBJ2-7): EPEVTQTPSHQVTQMGQEVILRCVPISNHLYFYWYRQILGQKVEFLVSFYNNEISEKSEIFDDQFSVERPDGSNFTLKIRSTKLEDSAMYFCASETLTYEQYFGPGTRLTVT.

The chain joins TRBV5-1 to TRBJ1-2, with D possibly being TRBD1 (5 bases). Between the trimmed V and J ends, which lost 0 bases and 8 bases, there was a span of 20 bases. Per the germline V gene, CDR1 is SGHRS and CDR2 is YFSETQ. The CDR3 has 16 residues. The CDR3 DNA reads as TGCGCCAGCAGCTTGGATGGCGTAACAGGAATATGGGGCTACACCTTC. Its protein is CASSLDGVTGIWGYTF.

The rearrangement links TRBV3-1 (or the pseudogene TRBV3-2) to TRBJ2-3; 12 bases agree with TRBD2. The V gene end was trimmed by 2 bases and the J gene end by 4 bases; junction bases not matched to a gene: 16. CDR3 length: 20 amino acids. Germline V gives CDR1 LGHDT, CDR2 YNNKEL (reference sequence). The CDR3 reads CASSQLGLAGPKKGADTQYF. The CDR3, as DNA: TGTGCCAGCAGCCAACTGGGACTAGCGGGTCCTAAAAAAGGCGCAGATACGCAGTATTTT.

This chain connects TRBV29-1 to TRBJ1-5; TRBD1 might be the D (5 bases). Germline V gene sequence: CDR1 SQVTM, CDR2 ANQGSEA. CDR3 size: 12 residues. The ends were cut back, 4 bases at V and 2 bases at J, with 6 bases in the middle. For the CDR3, the DNA is TGCAGCGTTGGGGGGGGCAATCAGCCCCAGCATTTT. Translation gives CSVGGGNQPQHF.

The chain recombines TRBV9 with TRBJ1-1; TRBD1 matches at 9 bases. Germline lookup yields CDR1 SGDLS and CDR2 YYNGEE. Losses at the gene ends were 4 bases for V and 4 bases for J; bases not matched to a gene: 8. This CDR3 spans 15 amino acids. The CDR3 sequence: CASSPGTGFPTEAFF. For the CDR3, the DNA is TGTGCCAGCAGCCCCGGGACAGGGTTCCCCACTGAAGCTTTCTTT.

The rearrangement links TRBV7-8 to TRBJ1-6; D is uncertain. There are 16 residues in the CDR3. The ends were cut back, 5 bases at V and 10 bases at J, with 21 bases in the middle. The germline CDR1 and CDR2 sequences are SGHVS and FQNEAQ. The DNA for the CDR3 is TGTGCCAGCAGCGGGGAGGTCGGATTCTCGGGGTCACCCCTCCACTTT. It specifies CASSGEVGFSGSPLHF.

The chain links TRBV7-2 to TRBJ2-3; 9 bases map to TRBD2. With V trimmed by 0 bases and J by 7 bases, 8 bases remained unmatched. CDR1 and CDR2 (germline): SGHTA, FQGNSA. This CDR3 has 16 amino acids. The CDR3 region has the DNA TGTGCCAGCAGCTTAGCGCGAGCGGGGGGTGGCAATACGCAGTATTTT. Its translation: CASSLARAGGGNTQYF.

V usage is TRBV12-3 or TRBV12-4 and J usage is TRBJ2-7, with TRBD2 as a possible D gene (5 bases). The CDR3 spans 13 residues. Deletions cut 3 bases from V and 0 bases from J, with 6 bases between. This chain's CDR3 is CASSLEDSYEQYF. Here the CDR3 DNA reads TGTGCCAGCAGTTTGGAGGACTCCTACGAGCAGTACTTC.

The rearrangement joins TRBV7-9 to TRBJ2-6; perhaps TRBD1 as D (6 bases). V was shortened by 2 bases and J by 2 bases, with 7 bases between the two germline ends. Looked up from germline, CDR1 is SEHNR and CDR2 is FQNEAQ (reference sequence). The CDR3 totals 15 residues. The CDR3 nucleotides read TGTGCCAGCAGCTTAAGGGGGACTGGGGCCAACGTCCTGACTTTC. Translated: CASSLRGTGANVLTF.

The V and J genes are TRBV28 and TRBJ2-2; D gene unclear. The germline gives CDR1 MDHEN, CDR2 SYDVKM. V dropped 5 bases and J dropped 7 bases, with 8 bases sitting between them. The CDR3 is 12 amino acids. The CDR3, as DNA: TGTGCCAGCAGTGAGAGTAGCGGGGAGCTGTTTTTT. It translates to CASSESSGELFF.

The chain carries TRBV7-2 and TRBJ1-5; the D is unclear. Trimming cost V 5 bases and J 2 bases, with 10 bases left between them. Germline CDR1 reads SGHTA; CDR2 reads FQGNSA. The CDR3 extends over 14 amino acids. The CDR3 nucleotides are TGTGCCAGCAGCCAATACAGTGGCAATCAGCCCCAGCATTTT. As protein: CASSQYSGNQPQHF.

V usage is TRBV4-1 and J usage is TRBJ2-1; tentative D call: TRBD2 (6 bases). V was cut by 1 base and J by 9 bases, with 16 bases left in between. CDR1 and CDR2 from the germline V gene are MGHRA and YSYEKL. The CDR3 consists of 15 residues. The DNA of the CDR3 is TGCGCCAGCAGCCAAGGCCTAGCCCGGGGAGGTGAGCAGTTCTTC. It codes for CASSQGLARGGEQFF.